Listed here is a single TCR beta chain. Its antigen is currently not known. Nothing much larger sits one base from this clone, and base qualities are not available. Collaborating institutions collected whole blood in K2EDTA tubes following their own protocols. Collaborator samples were shipped for TCRbeta analysis as frozen whole blood, isolated PBMCs, or DNA extracted from either sample type. The data originate from a study of blood T cell repertoires in COVID-19 (dated by TCRdb to between 2020 and 2021). General notes on the study: Samples covering the acute and convalescent phases of COVID-19 were provided by collaborators in the United States, Italy and Spain. Samples came from the ongoing ImmuneRACE study (first 160 participants) plus 1,254 subjects from 6 global collaborators. Sample metadata almost always included a de-identified subject ID, COVID-19 status, age in years and sex. The repertoires were made available in a free public database intended to serve as a resource for research on the immune response to SARS-CoV-2. Subjects who had been exposed to COVID-19, were actively infected with it, or had recovered from it provided the deeply sampled blood TCRbeta repertoires that made up the dataset. The material from the prospective study consisted of cDNA or gDNA derived from T cells, B-cell-depleted T cells, or PBMCs. Where HLA class I and class II types were available, the types were taken from metadata supplied by the sample provider, not from assay-based typing. The paper's findings and limits, for the study overall: The amount of clinical and demographic metadata varied by source and participant and was provided uncurated.

For CDR1 and CDR2, the germline V gene lists SGHTA and FQGNSA. The CDR3 measures 12 amino acids from cysteine to phenylalanine. Only the CDR3 part of the read is kept: 36 bases, read in frame from the first base. V gives up 6 bases and J gives up 10 bases, and the segment between their germline ends measures 12 bases. The immunoSEQ Assay, a bias-controlled multiplex PCR, was used to amplify TCRbeta CDR3 regions from genomic DNA. The paper's data handling went like this. The number of nucleated cells in each sample was estimated by amplification of reference gene primers within the assay. To quantify the absolute abundance of each unique TCRbeta CDR3 rearrangement, sequence reads were collapsed and filtered. For each sample, productive Simpson clonality was calculated by taking the square root of Simpson's diversity index across productive rearrangements. TCRdb obtained this table from immuneACCESS and retained in-frame rearrangements with V and J assigned. These tables miss some clones; where compared with another copy, unresolved V genes account for less than half of the shortfall, and the remainder is unexplained. That table furnishes V, J and clone size, whereas the DNA furnished D and trimming. The sample records 150,000 to 200,000 clones, just over 85% of which are singletons. The ten most abundant clones make up more than 7.5% of the sample.

Sequencing input: peripheral blood. This receptor was identified in a man over 45 with active or convalescent COVID-19. The chain joins TRBV7-2 to TRBJ2-2, with the D gene call left open. The sequence in DNA is TGTGCCAGCAGTTTTTTAGCTGCGGAGCTGTTTTTT. It translates to CASSFLAAELFF.